The 24 T cell receptor beta chains below come from one sample, sequenced in a study of OX40 agonist ivuxolimab in advanced cancers. Libraries were prepared by immunoSEQ multiplex PCR; TCRdb keeps only in-frame clonotypes and omits some of them. The data contain 90,000 or so clones, 90% to 95% of them seen just once; the ten biggest clones take up 0.95% to 1.3%. Source: CD4+ or CD8+ T cells sorted from blood, taken in a trial of the OX40 agonist ivuxolimab. The receptors originated from an adult with an advanced solid tumor such as melanoma, head and neck, liver or kidney cancer.

As regards this clone: Other DNA variants within this sample encode the same CDR3. This chain links TRBV28 with TRBJ2-7, with 8 nucleotides matching TRBD1. Per germline, CDR1 MDHEN and CDR2 SYDVKM. The V segment lost 5 bases and the J segment 2 bases; nucleotides outside the gene matches: 2. This CDR3 is 13 amino acids long. CDR3: CASSRDRPYEQYF. CDR3 nucleotide sequence: TGTGCCAGCAGTAGGGACAGGCCCTACGAGCAGTACTTC.

The chain combines TRBV7-9 with TRBJ2-1; TRBD2 matches at 10 bases. The CDR3 extends over 18 amino acids. CDR1 is SEHNR, CDR2 FQNEAQ, per germline (reference sequence). Trimming cost V 4 bases and J 0 bases; bases outside gene matches: 9. The CDR3 nucleotides are TGTGCCAGCAGCTCCTCCACTAGCGGGATTAGCTCCTACAATGAGCAGTTCTTC. It specifies CASSSSTSGISSYNEQFF.

The chain has TRBV5-6 and TRBJ2-4; 9 positions match TRBD2. CDR3 length: 19 residues. After removal of 0 bases from V and 0 bases from J, the junction contained 10 bases not matched to a gene. Per the germline V gene, CDR1 is SGHDT and CDR2 is YYEEEE. The CDR3 reads CASSLEASGIPLAKNIQYF. CDR3 in DNA: TGTGCCAGCAGCTTGGAGGCTAGCGGGATTCCACTAGCCAAAAACATTCAGTACTTC.

This clone appeared once. The V call is TRBV7-3, the J call TRBJ2-1; 8 positions match TRBD2. The CDR3 totals 14 residues. V lost 4 bases to trimming and J lost 4 bases; unmatched junction nucleotides: 3. Germline V gives CDR1 SGHTA, CDR2 FQGTGA. The CDR3 DNA reads as TGTGCCAGCAGCTCTCCTAGCGGGTACAATGAGCAGTTCTTC. Protein product: CASSSPSGYNEQFF.

The chain recombines TRBV2 with TRBJ2-1; D uncertain. V lost 7 bases and J 7 bases, leaving 14 bases between the germline ends. CDR1 and CDR2 (germline): SNHLY, FYNNEI. The CDR3 has 13 amino acids. The chain's CDR3 is CASISVLPNEQFF. The CDR3 DNA sequence: TGTGCCAGCATCAGCGTCTTACCAAATGAGCAGTTCTTC.

V gene TRBV5-1 combines with J gene TRBJ2-7; the D is unclear. The CDR3 extends over 14 amino acids. V was cut by 0 bases and J by 2 bases, with 9 bases left in between. CDR1 and CDR2 (germline): SGHRS, YFSETQ. The CDR3 bases are TGCGCCAGCAGCTTGGATCTTACAACCTACGAGCAGTACTTC. This sequence encodes CASSLDLTTYEQYF.

The J gene is TRBJ2-1, the V gene TRBV11-2; 8 bases agree with TRBD2. The CDR3 covers 16 residues. The V gene end was trimmed by 2 bases and the J gene end by 0 bases; junction bases not matched to a gene: 3. CDR1 is SGHAT, CDR2 FQNNGV, per germline. The chain's CDR3 is CASSLLAGSSYNEQFF. CDR3 DNA sequence: TGTGCCAGCAGCTTATTAGCGGGGAGCTCCTACAATGAGCAGTTCTTC.

A single count supports this clone. V usage is TRBV5-1 and J usage is TRBJ2-7, with D possibly matching TRBD1 (6 bases). Per the germline V gene, CDR1 is SGHRS and CDR2 is YFSETQ. V dropped 4 bases and J dropped 6 bases, with 23 bases sitting between them. CDR3 length equals 16 residues. CDR3 in amino acids: CASSPNTGLGAPEQYF. The CDR3 DNA reads as TGCGCCAGCAGCCCAAACACAGGGTTGGGTGCACCCGAGCAGTACTTC.

The chain uses TRBV11-3 and TRBJ1-4, with 7 bases matching TRBD1. The ends lost 5 bases at V and 7 bases at J; junction bases unmatched: 7. There are 14 residues in the CDR3. Germline V lookup: CDR1 SGHNT, CDR2 YENEEA. The DNA of the CDR3 is TGTGCCAGCAGCCGAAGGGACAGAACTGAAAAACTGTTTTTT. Translated, it gives CASSRRDRTEKLFF.

The chain employs TRBV5-1 and TRBJ2-6, with TRBD2 as a possible D gene (5 bases). CDR1 is SGHRS and CDR2 is YFSETQ in the germline V gene. V lost 0 bases and J lost 4, with 11 bases in between. The CDR3 has 16 amino acids. The CDR3 region is CASSLDQLAGANVLTF. The DNA for the CDR3 is TGCGCCAGCAGCTTGGACCAGCTAGCCGGGGCCAACGTCCTGACTTTC.

This chain's CDR3 is CASSLGSADTQYF. The CDR3 DNA reads as TGCGCCAGCAGCTTGGGCTCCGCAGATACGCAGTATTTT. The chain uses TRBV5-1 and TRBJ2-3; D is unresolved. The V and J ends lost 0 bases and 4 bases respectively, with 6 bases between them. This CDR3 spans 13 amino acids. Germline CDR1 reads SGHRS; CDR2 reads YFSETQ. The entire variable domain, with the rest obtained from reference TRBV5-1 and TRBJ2-3, is as follows: KAGVTQTPRYLIKTRGQQVTLSCSPISGHRSVSWYQQTPGQGLQFLFEYFSETQRNKGNFPGRFSGRQFSNSRSEMNVSTLELGDSALYLCASSLGSADTQYFGPGTRLTVL.

The chain carries TRBV4-1 and TRBJ1-6, with D uncertain. CDR1 and CDR2 from the germline V gene are MGHRA and YSYEKL. CDR3 size: 13 residues. V lost 4 bases, J lost 6 bases, and 7 bases lay in between. CDR3 loop: CASSPDPNSPLHF. CDR3 nucleotide sequence: TGCGCCAGCAGCCCCGACCCTAATTCACCCCTCCACTTT.

The rearrangement joins TRBV9 to TRBJ2-4; tentatively, D is TRBD2 (6 bases). The germline V gene encodes CDR1 SGDLS and CDR2 YYNGEE. CDR3 length: 12 residues. The V and J ends lost 7 bases and 5 bases respectively, with 10 bases between them. In nucleotides, the CDR3 is TGTGCCAGCGGTCGGGAGCAAAACATTCAGTACTTC. This translates into CASGREQNIQYF.

V and J are TRBV5-4 and TRBJ1-1; a weak D match, TRBD1 (5 bases). Germline V gene lookup returns CDR1 SGHNT and CDR2 YYREEE (reference sequence). Trimming took 2 bases from V and 4 from J, leaving 12 bases between them. The CDR3 runs to 14 residues. The CDR3 region is CASSFSQGSTEAFF. The CDR3 nucleotides are TGTGCCAGCAGCTTCTCCCAGGGAAGCACTGAAGCTTTCTTT.

This clone was counted a few times. J is TRBJ2-2 and V is TRBV4-3; 11 bases match TRBD2. The germline V gene encodes CDR1 LGHNA and CDR2 YSLEER. The CDR3 length is 17 residues. The junction had 6 bases not matched to a gene; V was cut back by 2 bases and J by 4 bases. The CDR3, as DNA: TGCGCCAGCAGCCAACCGGGACTAGCGGATGGCACCGGGGAGCTGTTTTTT. As protein: CASSQPGLADGTGELFF.

The rearrangement joins TRBV28 to TRBJ1-4; TRBD1 aligns across 7 bases. Germline-derived CDR1 and CDR2 are MDHEN and SYDVKM. This CDR3 has 14 amino acids. The J segment lost 8 bases and the V segment lost 6 bases, leaving 9 bases of the junction unmatched. DNA of the CDR3: TGTGCCAGCAGCTCGGGACAGAAAAGGGAAAAACTGTTTTTT. This gives the protein CASSSGQKREKLFF.

CDR3 amino acids: CASSVMGTTPGEQYF. The CDR3 DNA reads as TGTGCCAGCAGCGTGATGGGCACCACACCGGGAGAGCAGTACTTC. This chain uses TRBV9 with TRBJ2-7; a weak D match, TRBD2 (5 bases). Germline CDR1 SGDLS, CDR2 YYNGEE. CDR3 length: 15 residues. V lost 2 bases, J lost 7 bases, and 19 bases lay in between.

The chain carries TRBV14 and TRBJ1-1; D call uncertain. Germline values: CDR1 SGHDN, CDR2 FVKESK. This CDR3 is built from 15 residues. V was pared by 1 base and J by 1 base, with 10 bases between. In DNA form, the CDR3 reads TGTGCCAGCAGCCAAGGGTGGAAGGGGAACACTGAAGCTTTCTTT. Its protein is CASSQGWKGNTEAFF.

The chain couples TRBV6-5 to TRBJ1-5; D call uncertain. The CDR3 is made up of 13 amino acids. Germline V gene lookup returns CDR1 MNHEY and CDR2 SVGAGI. Trimming cost V 0 bases and J 5 bases, with 5 bases left between them. Here the CDR3 reads CASSYSWDQPQHF. In DNA, the CDR3 is TGTGCCAGCAGTTACTCCTGGGATCAGCCCCAGCATTTT.

The chain couples TRBV7-9 to TRBJ1-1; the D is unclear. Germline CDR1 SEHNR, CDR2 FQNEAQ (reference sequence). There are 15 residues in the CDR3. Trimming left V 0 bases short and J 1 base short, with 9 bases between. The CDR3 here is CASSLAHIGNTEAFF. DNA of the CDR3: TGTGCCAGCAGCTTAGCGCATATCGGGAACACTGAAGCTTTCTTT. Combining the CDR3 with reference TRBV7-9 and TRBJ1-1 gives the whole variable domain DTGVSQNPRHKITKRGQNVTFRCDPISEHNRLYWYRQTLGQGPEFLTYFQNEAQLEKSRLLSDRFSAERPKGSFSTLEIQRTEQGDSAMYLCASSLAHIGNTEAFFGQGTRLTVV.

The rearrangement joins TRBV2 to TRBJ2-1; TRBD1 is a possible D gene (6 bases). The CDR3 has 13 residues. From germline, CDR1 is SNHLY and CDR2 FYNNEI. V was shortened by 7 bases and J by 6 bases, with 13 bases between the two germline ends. This chain's CDR3 is CASTQGYSNEQFF. The CDR3 DNA reads as TGTGCCAGCACCCAGGGGTATAGCAATGAGCAGTTCTTC.

The rearrangement uses TRBV2 and TRBJ2-1; 11 bases match TRBD2. CDR1 and CDR2 (germline): SNHLY, FYNNEI. This CDR3 has 15 amino acids. Trimming at V came to 6 bases and at J to 5 bases, leaving 6 bases not matched to a gene. In DNA, the CDR3 is TGTGCCAGCAGCCCGTTGACTAGCGGGAACAATGAGCAGTTCTTC. Amino acids: CASSPLTSGNNEQFF.

The chain couples TRBV5-4 to TRBJ1-1; D is unresolved. The V and J ends lost 4 bases and 1 base respectively, with 8 bases between them. The length of the CDR3 is 13 residues. Germline V gene sequence: CDR1 SGHNT, CDR2 YYREEE (reference sequence). The DNA for the CDR3 is TGTGCCAGCAGCATGGACCAGAACACTGAAGCTTTCTTT. This encodes CASSMDQNTEAFF.

The genes are TRBV2 and TRBJ1-2; maybe TRBD1 (5 bases). The V gene's germline CDR1 is SNHLY and CDR2 FYNNEI. The CDR3 length is 16 residues. The germline V and J ends were trimmed by 7 bases and 11 bases, with 29 bases remaining between them. This chain's CDR3 is CASILGPGRESSGYTF. For the CDR3, the DNA is TGTGCCAGCATTCTTGGGCCCGGCAGGGAGAGCTCAGGGTACACCTTC.